The 26 T cell receptor beta chains listed next were all sequenced from one sample in a study of control samples from healthy donors and cancer patients. Only in-frame clones appear in the TCRdb table, and some are missing; sequencing was by immunoSEQ multiplex PCR. This table holds around 9,000 clones, 91% found once. Sequenced material: PBMCs. Receptor source: a man aged 60 to 75 with colorectal cancer.

This chain links TRBV2 with TRBJ1-4; TRBD1 might be the D (5 bases). Per the germline V gene, CDR1 is SNHLY and CDR2 is FYNNEI. This CDR3 region has 18 residues. The V end was cut by 8 bases, the J end by 3 bases, with 25 bases between. CDR3 bases: TGTGCCAGCCGGAGGGGCAGCGTGTTGTCCTTTCCTAATGAAAAACTGTTTTTT. This encodes CASRRGSVLSFPNEKLFF.

CDR3 nucleotide sequence: TGTGCCAGCCCGGGTGGGACTCTTTCCACAGATACGCAGTATTTT. It yields the protein CASPGGTLSTDTQYF. This chain links TRBV2 with TRBJ2-3; tentatively, D is TRBD2 (6 bases). Germline CDR1 and CDR2: SNHLY and FYNNEI. V lost 8 bases and J lost 2, with 17 bases in between. The CDR3 runs 15 residues.

This clone was recorded a few times. The chain is built from TRBV19 and TRBJ2-7; possibly TRBD2 for D (7 bases). V lost 8 bases and J 2 bases, leaving 16 bases between the germline ends. Germline assignment: CDR1 LNHDA and CDR2 SQIVND (reference sequence). This CDR3 is built from 14 residues. The chain's CDR3 is CASGGGGGTYEQYF. In DNA form, the CDR3 reads TGTGCCAGTGGGGGAGGGGGGGGAACCTACGAGCAGTACTTC.

The chain links TRBV29-1 to TRBJ2-1, with 7 positions matching TRBD2. V was pared by 7 bases and J by 11 bases, with 5 bases of the junction left unmatched. This CDR3 is built from 10 residues. Germline CDR1 is SQVTM and CDR2 is ANQGSEA. The CDR3 region is CSATSSKQFF. The CDR3 bases are TGCAGCGCGACTAGCTCAAAGCAGTTCTTC.

The V gene is TRBV3-1 (or the pseudogene TRBV3-2), the J gene TRBJ2-3; 8 bases line up with TRBD1. In germline, CDR1 is LGHDT, CDR2 YNNKEL (reference sequence). The CDR3 is 16 amino acids. V trimming: 0 bases; J trimming: 5 bases; junction bases outside the gene matches: 7. CDR3 nucleotides: TGTGCCAGCAGCCAAGATTGGACCAGGGGGCTAGATACGCAGTATTTT. This translates into CASSQDWTRGLDTQYF.

V usage is TRBV28 and J usage is TRBJ1-2, with unresolved D. Germline V lookup: CDR1 MDHEN, CDR2 SYDVKM. Trimming took off 5 bases at V and 3 bases at J, with 16 bases between the two ends. This CDR3 region has 15 residues. CDR3 sequence reads: CASSHLLGPDYGYTF. CDR3 coding DNA: TGTGCCAGCAGTCATCTCCTCGGGCCTGACTATGGCTACACCTTC.

The CDR3 spells CASSLGDRVFYGYTF. The CDR3 region has the DNA TGTGCCAGCAGTTTGGGGGACAGGGTGTTCTATGGCTACACCTTC. The chain uses TRBV28 and TRBJ1-2; TRBD1 aligns across 9 bases. There are 15 residues in the CDR3. V was clipped by 3 bases and J by 4 bases; unmatched bases: 6. CDR1 is MDHEN, CDR2 SYDVKM, per germline.

The chain uses TRBV18 and TRBJ2-7; D may be TRBD2 (5 bases). The germline gives CDR1 KGHSH, CDR2 LQKENI. Trimming removed 1 base at V and 5 bases at J, with 12 bases between. The CDR3 length is 14 residues. Here the CDR3 DNA reads TGTGCCAGCTCACCACGAGAGGGATCCCACGAGCAGTACTTC. Encoded protein: CASSPREGSHEQYF. Using reference TRBV18 and TRBJ2-7 for the parts outside the CDR3, the full variable domain is NAGVMQNPRHLVRRRGQEARLRCSPMKGHSHVYWYRQLPEEGLKFMVYLQKENIIDESGMPKERFSAEFPKEGPSILRIQQVVRGDSAAYFCASSPREGSHEQYFGPGTRLTVT.

The chain couples TRBV24-1 to TRBJ2-1; D not resolved. CDR1 and CDR2 from the germline V gene are KGHDR and SFDVKD. The germline V and J ends were trimmed by 5 bases and 8 bases, with 12 bases remaining between them. This CDR3 contains 13 residues. The CDR3 DNA reads as TGTGCCACCAGTGGTCTTATGAGTGATGAGCAGTTCTTC. It yields the protein CATSGLMSDEQFF.

V gene TRBV5-1 combines with J gene TRBJ2-3; D is ambiguous. The CDR3 runs 17 residues. Germline V lookup: CDR1 SGHRS, CDR2 YFSETQ. The V end was cut by 0 bases, the J end by 7 bases, with 21 bases between. The CDR3 is CASSLDGSIGATNTQYF. CDR3 sequence (DNA): TGCGCCAGCAGCTTGGACGGATCTATTGGTGCGACAAATACGCAGTATTTT.

This rearrangement joins TRBV28 to TRBJ1-5; 7 bases are shared with TRBD1. The germline V gene encodes CDR1 MDHEN and CDR2 SYDVKM. J gave up 6 bases and V 4 bases, and 0 bases lay outside the gene matches. The CDR3 contains 12 residues. The CDR3 loop is CASSYRGQPQHF. For the CDR3, the DNA is TGTGCCAGCAGTTACAGGGGTCAGCCCCAGCATTTT.

The chain uses TRBV10-1 and TRBJ2-2; 8 nucleotides line up with TRBD1. V lost 6 bases and J lost 5; bases outside the gene matches: 17. Germline V gene data show CDR1 as WNHNN and CDR2 as SYGVQD (reference sequence). The CDR3 spans 18 residues. The DNA of the CDR3 is TGCGCCAGCAGCGCTCCTCGGACAGGGTTGGAGATGACCGGGGAGCTGTTTTTT. Translated: CASSAPRTGLEMTGELFF.

CDR3 coding DNA: TGCGCCAGCAGCTTCCTTGGGGCAGATACGCAGTATTTT. Translating gives CASSFLGADTQYF. The chain recombines TRBV5-1 with TRBJ2-3, with unresolved D. Deletions cut 2 bases from V and 4 bases from J, with 8 bases between. Per germline, CDR1 SGHRS and CDR2 YFSETQ. This CDR3 region has 13 residues.

V gene TRBV25-1 combines with J gene TRBJ1-2, with unresolved D. The CDR3 sequence is 13 residues long. From germline, CDR1 is MGHDK and CDR2 SYGVNS. V shed 0 bases and J shed 7 bases, with 9 bases lying between them. The chain's CDR3 is CASSEYGTSGYTF. CDR3 in DNA: TGTGCCAGCAGTGAATATGGAACGAGTGGCTACACCTTC.

In this sample, this clone turned up once. The rearrangement links TRBV21-1 to TRBJ2-3; the DNA was not compared with TRBD2, the D call given in the table. TRBV21-1 is deemed a pseudogene. CDR3 length: 13 residues. Here the CDR3 DNA reads TGTGCCAGCAGCAGAGAAGAGTCAGATACGCAGTATTTT. Encoded protein: CASSREESDTQYF.

The chain employs TRBV19 and TRBJ2-1; D not certain. V was trimmed by 6 bases and J by 8 bases, leaving 17 bases between them. Germline values: CDR1 LNHDA, CDR2 SQIVND (reference sequence). The CDR3 totals 14 residues. CDR3 region: CASRLRPSRDEQFF. The CDR3 region has the DNA TGTGCCAGTAGGCTTCGGCCCTCTAGGGATGAGCAGTTCTTC.

This chain connects TRBV28 to TRBJ2-3; a possible D gene is TRBD1 (6 bases). Trimming stripped 5 bases from V and 3 bases from J, with 15 bases between. Looked up from germline, CDR1 is MDHEN and CDR2 is SYDVKM. The CDR3 loop spans 15 amino acids. CDR3 residues: CASSPLITGTDTQYF. The CDR3 DNA sequence: TGTGCCAGCAGTCCCCTCATCACAGGGACAGATACGCAGTATTTT.

V gene TRBV2 combines with J gene TRBJ2-7; D remains ambiguous. The CDR3 length is 13 residues. Germline V gene lookup returns CDR1 SNHLY and CDR2 FYNNEI. The V end lost 6 bases, the J end lost 2 bases, and 11 bases lay between the germline ends. The CDR3 loop is CASRWAGAYEQYF. The CDR3 DNA follows: TGTGCCAGCAGGTGGGCAGGAGCCTACGAGCAGTACTTC.

The rearrangement uses TRBV3-1 (or the pseudogene TRBV3-2) and TRBJ2-7; D might be TRBD2 (5 bases). Germline V gene lookup returns CDR1 LGHDT and CDR2 YNNKEL (reference sequence). The CDR3 covers 12 residues. V shed 1 base and J shed 7 bases, with 8 bases lying between them. The chain's CDR3 is CASSQGPGEQYF. The CDR3 bases are TGTGCCAGCAGCCAAGGACCGGGGGAGCAGTACTTC.

This rearrangement joins TRBV11-2 to TRBJ2-7; TRBD2 might be the D (5 bases). V was trimmed by 5 bases and J by 0 bases, leaving 11 bases between them. The CDR3 has 14 residues. In germline, CDR1 is SGHAT, CDR2 FQNNGV. The CDR3 DNA reads TGTGCCAGCAGCCCCCAGAGGGCCTCCTACGAGCAGTACTTC. It yields the protein CASSPQRASYEQYF. Looking up the rest from reference TRBV11-2 and TRBJ2-7 gives the full variable domain: EAGVAQSPRYKIIEKRQSVAFWCNPISGHATLYWYQQILGQGPKLLIQFQNNGVVDDSQLPKDRFSAERLKGVDSTLKIQPAKLEDSAVYLCASSPQRASYEQYFGPGTRLTVT.

The rearrangement joins TRBV30 to TRBJ1-3; unclear D gene. The CDR3 runs to 13 residues. Germline assignment: CDR1 GTSNPN and CDR2 SVGIG (reference sequence). Trimming removed 1 base from V and 5 bases from J, with 9 bases in between. The CDR3 region has the DNA TGTGCCTGGAGTGAGGGCCAGAGAAACACCATATATTTT. Encoded protein: CAWSEGQRNTIYF.

This chain uses TRBV6-2 or TRBV6-3 with TRBJ1-1; D is possibly TRBD1 (6 bases). V lost 6 bases to trimming and J lost 1 base, with 15 bases between them. The germline V gene has CDR1 MNHEY and CDR2 SVGEGT. The CDR3 is made up of 15 amino acids. Here the CDR3 DNA reads TGTGCCAGCAGCCCACGGGGGCAGGGGAACACTGAAGCTTTCTTT. Its translation: CASSPRGQGNTEAFF.

The chain links TRBV20-1 to TRBJ1-1; a possible D gene is TRBD1 (5 bases). V lost 3 bases to trimming and J lost 6 bases, with 17 bases between them. CDR3 length: 14 amino acids. Germline lookup yields CDR1 DFQATT and CDR2 SNEGSKA (reference sequence). The CDR3 is CSASDEGRGPEAFF. The CDR3 bases are TGCAGTGCTAGTGACGAGGGGCGAGGCCCTGAAGCTTTCTTT.

The gene calls are TRBV5-5 and TRBJ1-2; the D gene is possibly TRBD1 (5 bases). CDR1 and CDR2 (germline): SGHKS, YYEKEE (reference sequence). The CDR3 is 15 amino acids. V was pared by 0 bases and J by 0 bases, with 9 bases between. In DNA, the CDR3 is TGTGCCAGCAGCTTGGGGACAAGCTCTAACTATGGCTACACCTTC. This translates into CASSLGTSSNYGYTF.

The chain uses TRBV11-3 and TRBJ2-1; 8 positions agree with TRBD2. CDR1 is SGHNT, CDR2 YENEEA, per germline. Germline trimming cut 4 bases from V and 0 bases from J; bases unmatched to any gene: 2. The CDR3 runs 15 residues. This CDR3 is CASSSRGGSYNEQFF. DNA of the CDR3: TGTGCCAGCAGCTCCCGGGGGGGCTCCTACAATGAGCAGTTCTTC.

The chain recombines TRBV29-1 with TRBJ2-7; no clear D. Germline CDR1 reads SQVTM; CDR2 reads ANQGSEA. This CDR3 spans 11 amino acids. Trimming cost V 7 bases and J 3 bases, with 10 bases left between them. CDR3 protein: CSGTSGYEQYF. The CDR3 DNA sequence: TGCAGCGGAACGTCCGGCTACGAGCAGTACTTC.